This T cell receptor beta chain is from a study of T cell repertoires in ileal Crohn's disease. Around 0.55 micrograms of biopsy DNA per sample underwent TCRB immunosequencing. Profiled with immunoSEQ multiplex PCR; TCRdb holds only in-frame clones, not every one. This sample carries about 62,000 clones, roughly nine tenths of them seen once, and the ten largest clones take roughly 1.9%. Time point of the sample: neoterminal ileum biopsy at postoperative endoscopy, about 6 months after surgery. The germline CDR1 and CDR2 sequences are GTSNPN and SVGIG (reference sequence). Trimming shortened V by 4 bases and J by 2 bases, and 11 bases separated the two germline ends. The CDR3 contains 13 residues.

Sequenced: ileal tissue. The TCR comes from an adult with Crohn's disease. The rearrangement links TRBV30 to TRBJ2-5, with D unresolved. The CDR3 region has the DNA TGTGCCTGGAAGTTGTTGCAGCAAGAGACCCAGTACTTC. It yields the protein CAWKLLQQETQYF.